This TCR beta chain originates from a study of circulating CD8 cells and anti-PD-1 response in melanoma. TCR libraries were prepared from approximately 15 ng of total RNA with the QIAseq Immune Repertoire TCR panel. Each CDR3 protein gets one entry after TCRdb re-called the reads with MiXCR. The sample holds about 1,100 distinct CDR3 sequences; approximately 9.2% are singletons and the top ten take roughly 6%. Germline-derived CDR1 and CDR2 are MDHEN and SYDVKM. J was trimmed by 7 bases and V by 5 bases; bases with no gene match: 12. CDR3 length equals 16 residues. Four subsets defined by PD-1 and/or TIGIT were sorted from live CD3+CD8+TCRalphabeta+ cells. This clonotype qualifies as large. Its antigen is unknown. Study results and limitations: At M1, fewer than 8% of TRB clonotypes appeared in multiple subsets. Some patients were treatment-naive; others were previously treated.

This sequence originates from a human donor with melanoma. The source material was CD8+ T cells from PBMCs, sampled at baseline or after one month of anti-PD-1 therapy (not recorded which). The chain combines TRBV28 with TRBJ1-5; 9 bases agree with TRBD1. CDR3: CASSPGDREEGQPQHF. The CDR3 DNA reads TGTGCCAGCAGTCCTGGGGACAGGGAAGAGGGACAGCCCCAGCATTTT.